A selection of T cell receptor beta chains follows, all from one sample in a study of T cell changes during pregnancy in multiple sclerosis. The table came from immunoSEQ multiplex PCR; TCRdb's copy has only in-frame clones and leaves some out. In the table there are under 55,000 clones, around nine tenths of which are singletons. Sample: CD4+ T cells from peripheral blood mononuclear cells, taken before pregnancy. The source is a female donor with multiple sclerosis, enrolled in a pregnancy study. CDR3s include the opening cysteine and the closing phenylalanine or tryptophan. The order of the fields is J gene, D gene, clone size, V gene, CDR3 DNA, CDR3 protein. D genes are given only for firm matches. Only part of the rows carry a size: once, few, many, or a class if the clone is expanded.

J: TRBJ1-3
D: TRBD1
size: NA
V: TRBV19
DNA: TGTGCCAGTGCTCAGACAGGGCGAGGAGCCGGAAACACCATATATTTT
CDR3: CASAQTGRGAGNTIYF

J: TRBJ2-7
D: TRBD1
size: once
V: TRBV19
DNA: TGTGCCAGTAGAGAGGACAGGGCATCCTACGAGCAGTACTTC
CDR3: CASREDRASYEQYF

J: TRBJ2-1
D: TRBD2
size: NA
V: TRBV5-1
DNA: TGCGCCAGCAGCACAACCCTGCGGACTAGCGGGTACAATGAGCAGTTCTTC
CDR3: CASSTTLRTSGYNEQFF

J: TRBJ1-1
D: TRBD1
size: NA
V: TRBV6-5
DNA: TGTGCCAGCTGGGGACAGGGGGCTGGGGACACTGAAGCTTTCTTT
CDR3: CASWGQGAGDTEAFF

J: TRBJ1-1
D: NA
size: NA
V: TRBV7-9
DNA: TGTGCCAGCAGCCAATCTGAGGGCCAAGCTTTCTTT
CDR3: CASSQSEGQAFF

J: TRBJ2-2
D: NA
size: NA
V: TRBV25-1
DNA: TGTGCCAGCAGTGAATTAAATACCGGGGAGCTGTTTTTT
CDR3: CASSELNTGELFF

J: TRBJ2-4
D: NA
size: NA
V: TRBV7-8
DNA: TGTGCCAGCAGCCCGGTGGCCTTCGGGTTGGCCAAAAACATTCAGTACTTC
CDR3: CASSPVAFGLAKNIQYF

J: TRBJ2-5
D: NA
size: NA
V: TRBV11-2
DNA: TGTGCCAGCAGTTTCACGGGAGAAGGGGAGACCCAGTACTTC
CDR3: CASSFTGEGETQYF

J: TRBJ2-1
D: NA
size: NA
V: TRBV7-3
DNA: TGTGCCAGCAGCTTATTCGTTCAGGGTGGGGGCGACAATGAGCAGTTCTTC
CDR3: CASSLFVQGGGDNEQFF

J: TRBJ1-1
D: NA
size: NA
V: TRBV30
DNA: TGTGCCTGGACCAGGGGCGGTCCTGGGAAGGACACTGAAGCTTTCTTT
CDR3: CAWTRGGPGKDTEAFF

J: TRBJ2-2
D: NA
size: NA
V: TRBV19
DNA: TGTGCCAGTAGTATTGACGGGTCTATTACCGGGGAGCTGTTTTTT
CDR3: CASSIDGSITGELFF

J: TRBJ2-7
D: TRBD1
size: few
V: TRBV9
DNA: TGTGCCAGCAGCACGGGACAGACAAGCGAGCAGTACTTC
CDR3: CASSTGQTSEQYF

J: TRBJ1-1
D: NA
size: NA
V: TRBV6-6
DNA: TGTGCCAGCAGTTACTCTCGGTTCAACACTGAAGCTTTCTTT
CDR3: CASSYSRFNTEAFF

J: TRBJ2-1
D: TRBD2
size: NA
V: TRBV7-7
DNA: TGTGCCAGCAGCCTGGGACTAGCGGGAGGGCCGCGGTCCTACAATGAGCAGTTCTTC
CDR3: CASSLGLAGGPRSYNEQFF

J: TRBJ1-1
D: TRBD1
size: NA
V: TRBV4-1
DNA: TGCGCCAGCAGCCAATTAACAGGGGCACTTGAAGCTTTCTTT
CDR3: CASSQLTGALEAFF

J: TRBJ2-7
D: NA
size: NA
V: TRBV29-1
DNA: TGCAGCGCCTCAAGGGGTCGGGGGTCCCCGCAGTACTTC
CDR3: CSASRGRGSPQYF

J: TRBJ2-7
D: NA
size: NA
V: TRBV30
DNA: TGTGCCTGGAGTGCAGGGATCTCCTACGAGCAGTACTTC
CDR3: CAWSAGISYEQYF

J: TRBJ2-3
D: NA
size: NA
V: TRBV27
DNA: TGTGCCAGCAGTTGGCTTGCGGGACTCCCAGATACGCAGTATTTT
CDR3: CASSWLAGLPDTQYF

J: TRBJ1-4
D: TRBD1
size: NA
V: TRBV6-1
DNA: TGTGCCAGCAGTGATCCTCGACAGGGGCGTACTAATGAAAAACTGTTTTTT
CDR3: CASSDPRQGRTNEKLFF

J: TRBJ1-3
D: TRBD1
size: NA
V: TRBV6-6
DNA: TGTGCCAGCACCGGGACAGGGGGCTTATTTGGAAACACCATATATTTT
CDR3: CASTGTGGLFGNTIYF

J: TRBJ2-7
D: TRBD1
size: NA
V: TRBV10-2
DNA: TGCGCCAGCAGACCGGGACAGGGGGTGGGCGAGCAGTACTTC
CDR3: CASRPGQGVGEQYF

J: TRBJ2-7
D: TRBD2
size: NA
V: TRBV5-6
DNA: TGTGCCAGCAGCTCAAACGAGGGACTAGCTCGCGAGCAGTACTTC
CDR3: CASSSNEGLAREQYF

J: TRBJ1-5
D: NA
size: NA
V: TRBV5-5
DNA: TGTGCCAGCAGCTTGGCCGACAGTAGCAATCAGCCCCAGCATTTT
CDR3: CASSLADSSNQPQHF

J: TRBJ2-7
D: TRBD2
size: NA
V: TRBV19
DNA: TGTGCCAGTAGTGACCAAGCGGGAGGGTTGGGGGAGCAGTACTTC
CDR3: CASSDQAGGLGEQYF

J: TRBJ1-2
D: NA
size: NA
V: TRBV29-1
DNA: TGCAGCGTTGAAGATGAGGCAGGGGCCTCCTATGGCTACACCTTC
CDR3: CSVEDEAGASYGYTF

J: TRBJ1-2
D: TRBD1
size: few
V: TRBV13
DNA: TGTGCCAGCAGCTTAGGACAGGGGGGCGGCTACACCTTC
CDR3: CASSLGQGGGYTF

J: TRBJ2-5
D: TRBD1
size: NA
V: TRBV6-6
DNA: TGTGCCAGCAGCTTGGGACAGAAAGAGACCCAGTACTTC
CDR3: CASSLGQKETQYF

J: TRBJ1-1
D: TRBD1
size: NA
V: TRBV19
DNA: TGTGCCAGTAGTTTTCGACAGGGGAAGGGCACTGAAGCTTTCTTT
CDR3: CASSFRQGKGTEAFF

J: TRBJ1-3
D: NA
size: NA
V: TRBV7-2
DNA: TGTGCCAGCAGCTTAGCTTACGGGGGAAACACCATATATTTT
CDR3: CASSLAYGGNTIYF

J: TRBJ1-2
D: TRBD1
size: NA
V: TRBV6-6
DNA: TGTGCCAGCAGTTACTCTCAGGGGGCCAATGGCTACACCTTC
CDR3: CASSYSQGANGYTF

J: TRBJ2-5
D: TRBD1
size: NA
V: TRBV30
DNA: TGTGCCTCATCGACAGGGGGAGTTCTAGGGACCCAGTACTTC
CDR3: CASSTGGVLGTQYF

J: TRBJ2-7
D: NA
size: NA
V: TRBV7-2
DNA: TGTGCCAGCAGCTTAGCGGACTACTACGAGCAGTACTTC
CDR3: CASSLADYYEQYF

J: TRBJ2-4
D: TRBD2
size: NA
V: TRBV2
DNA: TGTGCCAGCAGTGAATGGGCGGGGGGGGACCAAAACATTCAGTACTTC
CDR3: CASSEWAGGDQNIQYF

J: TRBJ2-1
D: NA
size: NA
V: TRBV2
DNA: TGTGCCAGTGCAGGGGGGAGTAGTACCTACAATGAGCAGTTCTTC
CDR3: CASAGGSSTYNEQFF

J: TRBJ2-2
D: TRBD2
size: few
V: TRBV19
DNA: TGTGCCAGTAGGACTAGCGGTTACACCGGGGAGCTGTTTTTT
CDR3: CASRTSGYTGELFF

J: TRBJ2-7
D: NA
size: NA
V: TRBV11-3
DNA: TGTGCCAGCCCGGGACTTTCACCCTTCTACGAGCAGTACTTC
CDR3: CASPGLSPFYEQYF

J: TRBJ1-5
D: TRBD1
size: once
V: TRBV5-5
DNA: TGTGCCAGCAGCTTGGACAGGGGTCTGCGTCAGCCCCAGCATTTT
CDR3: CASSLDRGLRQPQHF

J: TRBJ2-1
D: TRBD2
size: NA
V: TRBV5-4
DNA: TGTGCCAGCAGCTTTTGGACTAGCGGGAGTTATTACAATGAGCAGTTCTTC
CDR3: CASSFWTSGSYYNEQFF

J: TRBJ1-2
D: NA
size: NA
V: TRBV19
DNA: TGTGCCAGTAACCAGGGGAACTATGGCTACACCTTC
CDR3: CASNQGNYGYTF

J: TRBJ2-3
D: NA
size: NA
V: TRBV19
DNA: TGTGCCACGAGGGCCCTTCCCGCAGATACGCAGTATTTT
CDR3: CATRALPADTQYF

J: TRBJ1-2
D: NA
size: NA
V: TRBV27
DNA: TGTGCCAGCAGTTCCCCCAGGAGGGGCTATGGCTACACCTTC
CDR3: CASSSPRRGYGYTF

J: TRBJ2-3
D: TRBD2
size: NA
V: TRBV29-1
DNA: TGCAGCGTGACACCAAGCGGGAGGGAAGATACGCAGTATTTT
CDR3: CSVTPSGREDTQYF

J: TRBJ2-2
D: TRBD1
size: NA
V: TRBV18
DNA: TGTGCCAGCTCACCACCGGGAGCGACAGGGGGCACCGGGGAGCTGTTTTTT
CDR3: CASSPPGATGGTGELFF

J: TRBJ2-7
D: TRBD2
size: NA
V: TRBV28
DNA: TGTGCCAGCAGCGACTCCCTAGCGGGAGGCTACGAGCAGTACTTC
CDR3: CASSDSLAGGYEQYF

J: TRBJ2-7
D: TRBD1
size: NA
V: TRBV6-1
DNA: TGTGCCAGCAGAAGCCGGGACAGGTTATCCTACGAGCAGTACTTC
CDR3: CASRSRDRLSYEQYF

J: TRBJ2-7
D: TRBD2
size: NA
V: TRBV4-3
DNA: TGCGCCAGCAGCCAAGGACTAGCGGGAAGAGGGGGATGGGAGCAGTACTTC
CDR3: CASSQGLAGRGGWEQYF

J: TRBJ2-7
D: TRBD1
size: NA
V: TRBV28
DNA: TGTGCCAGCAGTTCCCCGGGACAGGGTAGCGAGCAGTACTTC
CDR3: CASSSPGQGSEQYF

J: TRBJ1-2
D: NA
size: NA
V: TRBV18
DNA: TGTGCCACTCCAGGGCCCACTAACTATGGCTACACCTTC
CDR3: CATPGPTNYGYTF

J: TRBJ2-1
D: NA
size: NA
V: TRBV19
DNA: TGTGCCAGTAGTTCACTTTTCAATGAGCAGTTCTTC
CDR3: CASSSLFNEQFF

J: TRBJ2-3
D: TRBD2
size: NA
V: TRBV19
DNA: TGTGCCAGTAGGGGGACTAAGGTGACAGATACGCAGTATTTT
CDR3: CASRGTKVTDTQYF

J: TRBJ2-2
D: NA
size: NA
V: TRBV5-1
DNA: TGCGCCAGCAGCTTGACGGTCAGCGGAGGGGAGCTGTTTTTT
CDR3: CASSLTVSGGELFF

J: TRBJ2-7
D: NA
size: NA
V: TRBV7-6
DNA: TGTGCCAGCAGTCCTAGCAGGGGGGCCGCCTACGAGCAGTACTTC
CDR3: CASSPSRGAAYEQYF

J: TRBJ2-5
D: TRBD1
size: NA
V: TRBV2
DNA: TGTGCCAGCAGTCCGGACAGGGGGTCGTCAGAGACCCAGTACTTC
CDR3: CASSPDRGSSETQYF

J: TRBJ2-1
D: TRBD2
size: NA
V: TRBV13
DNA: TGTGCCAGTGGGACTAGCGGGAGCCATGAGCAGTTCTTC
CDR3: CASGTSGSHEQFF